A selection of T cell receptor beta chains follows, all from one sample in a study of cytomegalovirus exposure and HLA in healthy donors. Clones were read by immunoSEQ multiplex PCR, and TCRdb kept only the in-frame ones, dropping some. In the table there are some 88,000 clones, 96% of which are singletons. The sample was PBMCs. The source of these receptors is a man between 18 and 29 years old in good health and CMV-seronegative. Both conserved end residues are part of each CDR3. The D gene is left open where the match is weak. Expanded clones get a size class; other rows say once, few or many, or leave the size out.

j_call d_call clone_size v_call cdr3_aa cdr3_nt
TRBJ2-5 TRBD2 NA TRBV5-4 CASQRAGGPGETQYF TGTGCCAGCCAGAGAGCGGGAGGGCCGGGCGAGACCCAGTACTTC
TRBJ1-4 TRBD1 NA TRBV2 CASSFGTGAIRKLFF TGTGCCAGCAGCTTCGGCACAGGGGCCATTCGAAAACTGTTTTTT
TRBJ2-7 NA NA TRBV30 CAWSVSTQGEQYF TGTGCCTGGAGTGTAAGCACGCAGGGCGAGCAGTACTTC
TRBJ2-1 TRBD2 NA TRBV4-1 CASSQTSGRANEQFF TGCGCCAGCAGCCAAACTAGCGGGAGGGCCAATGAGCAGTTCTTC
TRBJ2-5 NA NA TRBV30 CAWSVPAGQSETQYF TGTGCCTGGAGTGTACCCGCAGGTCAGTCAGAGACCCAGTACTTC
TRBJ1-2 TRBD1 NA TRBV6-5 CASSFGGQHYGYTF TGTGCCAGCAGTTTTGGGGGACAGCACTATGGCTACACCTTC
TRBJ2-3 NA NA TRBV5-4 CASSLGGGQSADTQYF TGTGCCAGCAGCTTAGGAGGGGGCCAGAGCGCAGATACGCAGTATTTT
TRBJ1-5 NA NA TRBV5-4 CASSLARGNQPQHF TGTGCCAGCAGCTTGGCCAGGGGCAATCAGCCCCAGCATTTT
TRBJ2-1 NA once TRBV5-1 CASRQRQESYNEQFF TGCGCCAGCAGACAAAGACAGGAGAGCTACAATGAGCAGTTCTTC
TRBJ2-6 TRBD1 NA TRBV5-1 CASSLRGPSGANVLTF TGCGCCAGCAGCTTGAGGGGGCCCTCTGGGGCCAACGTCCTGACTTTC
TRBJ1-1 NA NA TRBV5-1 CASSPGARTSNTEAFF TGCGCCAGCAGCCCAGGGGCCAGGACCTCGAACACTGAAGCTTTCTTT
TRBJ1-5 NA once TRBV28 CASSRGEGSNQPQHF TGTGCCAGCAGCCGCGGGGAAGGGAGCAATCAGCCCCAGCATTTT
TRBJ1-1 TRBD1 NA TRBV9 CASSGRQGASFGANTEAFF TGTGCCAGCAGCGGTCGACAGGGGGCTTCTTTCGGGGCGAACACTGAAGCTTTCTTT
TRBJ2-2 TRBD1 NA TRBV6-4 CASSEGGQGNTGELFF TGTGCCAGCAGTGAGGGCGGACAGGGGAACACCGGGGAGCTGTTTTTT
TRBJ2-1 TRBD2 NA TRBV19 CASSLGLADYNEQFF TGTGCCAGTAGCCTCGGACTAGCGGACTACAATGAGCAGTTCTTC
TRBJ1-1 TRBD1 NA TRBV27 CASSLTGLMNTEAFF TGTGCCAGCAGTCTGACAGGGCTTATGAACACTGAAGCTTTCTTT
TRBJ1-1 NA NA TRBV19 CASSIERGPYTEAFF TGTGCCAGTAGTATAGAAAGGGGCCCGTACACTGAAGCTTTCTTT
TRBJ2-3 NA NA TRBV6-4 CASSQGLAVDTQYF TGTGCCAGCAGCCAGGGCCTCGCCGTTGATACGCAGTATTTT
TRBJ2-7 NA NA TRBV10-3 CATQGLQGSGEQYF TGTGCCACCCAGGGGTTGCAGGGTTCTGGTGAGCAGTACTTC
TRBJ1-2 NA NA TRBV18 CASSPPGAMRYGYTF TGTGCCAGCTCACCGCCGGGAGCCATGAGGTATGGCTACACCTTC
TRBJ2-1 TRBD1 NA TRBV30 CAWSAKGAHVGDEQFF TGTGCCTGGAGTGCCAAGGGGGCCCATGTGGGGGATGAGCAGTTCTTC
TRBJ1-4 NA NA TRBV6-5 CASGRATNEKLFF TGTGCCAGCGGGAGAGCAACTAATGAAAAACTGTTTTTT
TRBJ2-4 TRBD1 NA TRBV6-6 CASSRQGEGKNIQYF TGTGCCAGCAGTAGACAGGGAGAGGGCAAAAACATTCAGTACTTC
TRBJ2-3 NA NA TRBV5-1 CASSFTGSTDTQYF TGCGCCAGCAGCTTCACAGGGAGCACAGATACGCAGTATTTT
TRBJ1-2 TRBD1 NA TRBV19 CASSILGQGTYGYTF TGTGCCAGTAGTATCCTGGGACAGGGAACCTATGGCTACACCTTC
TRBJ2-1 TRBD2 once TRBV19 CASSGSGTYIGEQFF TGTGCCAGTAGTGGAAGCGGGACCTACATTGGGGAGCAGTTCTTC
TRBJ2-1 TRBD1 NA TRBV10-3 CAISETGDEQFF TGTGCCATCAGTGAGACAGGGGATGAGCAGTTCTTC
TRBJ1-1 NA NA TRBV9 CASSVVDLGGTEAFF TGTGCCAGCAGCGTAGTTGACCTAGGGGGCACTGAAGCTTTCTTT
TRBJ1-2 TRBD1 once TRBV9 CASRATGTNYGYTF TGTGCCAGCAGGGCGACAGGGACTAACTATGGCTACACCTTC